This T cell receptor (beta chain) appears in the sequencing data of a study of T cell responses to AZD1222 COVID-19 vaccine. Turning to the study itself: The analysis combined second doses at about 4 or about 12 weeks. Study-level points and caveats: Repertoire samples came only from after the peak T cell response. Spike-specific TCR breadth and depth both grew after two AZD1222 doses.

Sequenced by immunoSEQ multiplex PCR; TCRdb stores in-frame clones only, minus some. The data show 150,000 to 160,000 clones, roughly nine tenths seen once. This clone appeared once. Its antigen remains unidentified. V trimming: 8 bases; J trimming: 4 bases; junction bases outside the gene matches: 8. CDR3 length equals 13 residues. Per the germline V gene, CDR1 is MNHEY and CDR2 is SVGAGI. The chain joins TRBV6-5 to TRBJ2-7; TRBD1 matches at 7 bases. Sequenced here: peripheral blood, sampled on day 0 of AZD1222 vaccination. The sequence was obtained from an adult in good health. This chain's CDR3 is CASASRQGYEQYF. The DNA for the CDR3 is TGTGCCAGCGCAAGTAGACAGGGTTACGAGCAGTACTTC.